The rows below give T cell receptor beta chains drawn from one sample of a study of blood T cells in healthy people across ages. TCRdb recomputed calls from the 5' RACE reads with MiXCR, one row per CDR3 protein. The table lists some 860,000 distinct CDR3 sequences, 56% of them singletons. The sample was blood. Receptors originate from a man aged 40-49 years in good health. CDR3s include the opening cysteine and the closing phenylalanine or tryptophan. The order of the fields is J gene, V gene, CDR3 length, CDR3 protein.

>TRBJ2-1|TRBV28|18
CASRPTRAPGLTYNEQFF
>TRBJ2-3|TRBV4-1|16
CASSQESSGSTLSQYF
>TRBJ1-6|TRBV6-1|15
CATQTPGLSDSPLHF
>TRBJ1-5|TRBV12-3/TRBV12-4|15
CASSLNGQSNQPQHF
>.|TRBV7-2|15
CASSLGAFSYNEQYF
>TRBJ1-1|TRBV12-3/TRBV12-4|11
CASRGDGEAFF
>TRBJ2-3|TRBV12-3/TRBV12-4|14
CASRPWGGTDTQYF
>TRBJ2-7|TRBV28|13
CASSRQVSYEQYF
>TRBJ2-3|TRBV6-6|16
CASSLAVAGDSDTQYF
>TRBJ2-7|TRBV12-5|15
CASGLFRDRDYEQYF
>TRBJ2-5|TRBV29-1|15
CSVTRTSGPAETQYF
>TRBJ1-2|TRBV20-1|15
CSAVDGRGNNYGYTF
>TRBJ1-5|TRBV11-2|16
CASSRETGMSNQPQHF
>TRBJ2-7|TRBV20-1|16
CSARDELAGASYEQYF
>TRBJ2-5|TRBV29-1|12
CSVIQGKETQYF
>TRBJ2-1|TRBV11-2|15
CASRPSGRILGEQFF
>TRBJ1-4|TRBV29-1|12
CSVAANNEKLFF
>TRBJ2-5|TRBV5-1|16
CASSWTSGGAGETQYF
>TRBJ2-7|TRBV7-2|13
CASSLVGQYEQYF
>.|TRBV5-1|13
CASSLDRAGTQYF
>TRBJ2-1|TRBV4-3|16
CASSPSTPEAYNEQFF
>TRBJ2-7|TRBV9|15
CASSVEGTTTYEQYF
>.|TRBV10-3|17
CAISSNNPVVAGDEQYF
>TRBJ2-3|TRBV25-1|17
CASSESGTQWTTDTQYF
>TRBJ2-7|TRBV10-3|12
CAISMDTYEQYF
>TRBJ1-5|TRBV20-1|16
CSAREPTGGGNQPQHF
>TRBJ2-7|TRBV19|13
CASRPSTGPKQYF
>TRBJ2-4|TRBV29-1|13
CSVNPFGDPVQYF
>.|TRBV4-3|15
CASSQVAEQTYEQYF
>TRBJ2-2|TRBV6-1|14
CASSALAGTGELFF
>TRBJ1-1|TRBV5-1|11
CASSSYKEAFF
>TRBJ2-2|TRBV20-1|13
CSVTDVNTGELFF
>TRBJ2-4|TRBV20-1|15
CSARDSGTGRAIQYF
>.|TRBV20-1|15
CSVGTSGSPGQTQYF
>TRBJ2-5|TRBV29-1|14
CSVFLAGAEETQYF
>TRBJ1-5|TRBV24-1|14
CATSDSSKAQPQHF
>TRBJ2-5|TRBV12-3/TRBV12-4|14
CASSQIAGQETQYF
>TRBJ2-7|TRBV21-1|16
CASGWTAPKYVYEQYF
>TRBJ1-2|TRBV7-9|14
CASSFLDRDYGYTF
>TRBJ2-5|TRBV9|17
CASSVEETSGDQETQYF
>TRBJ1-2|TRBV5-1|14
CASSSRDKNYGYTF
>TRBJ2-3|TRBV5-6|17
CASSLGALAVFTDTQYF
>.|TRBV24-1|16
CATSDSDRGTYNEQYF
>TRBJ2-6|TRBV9|22
CASSPTRIKPGQGITGANVLTF
>TRBJ2-3|TRBV28|17
CASSSPLERVSADTQYF
>TRBJ1-4|TRBV4-3|15
CASSQGGATVEKLFF
>TRBJ1-1|TRBV25-1|15
CASSDLGSLNTEAFF
>TRBJ2-4|TRBV28|15
CASSETGLAKNIQYF
>TRBJ1-1|TRBV12-3/TRBV12-4|15
CASSLYRSMNTEAFF
>TRBJ2-3|TRBV12-3/TRBV12-4|15
CASSNSGALRDTQYF
>TRBJ2-7|TRBV11-2|14
CASSGAGGYYEQYF